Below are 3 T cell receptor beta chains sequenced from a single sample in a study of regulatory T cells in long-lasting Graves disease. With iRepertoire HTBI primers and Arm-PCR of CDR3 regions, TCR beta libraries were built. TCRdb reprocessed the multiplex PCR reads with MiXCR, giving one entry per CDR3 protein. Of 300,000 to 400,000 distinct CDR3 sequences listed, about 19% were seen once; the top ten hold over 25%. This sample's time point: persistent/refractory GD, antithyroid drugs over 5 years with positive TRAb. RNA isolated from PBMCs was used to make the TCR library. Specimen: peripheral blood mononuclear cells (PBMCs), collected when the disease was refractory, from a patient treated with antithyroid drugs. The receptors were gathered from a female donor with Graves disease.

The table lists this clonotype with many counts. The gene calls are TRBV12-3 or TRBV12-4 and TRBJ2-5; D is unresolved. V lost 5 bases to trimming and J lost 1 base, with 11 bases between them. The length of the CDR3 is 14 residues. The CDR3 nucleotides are TGTGCCAGCAGTATAGACGACCTCCAAGAGACCCAGTACTTC. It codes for CASSIDDLQETQYF.

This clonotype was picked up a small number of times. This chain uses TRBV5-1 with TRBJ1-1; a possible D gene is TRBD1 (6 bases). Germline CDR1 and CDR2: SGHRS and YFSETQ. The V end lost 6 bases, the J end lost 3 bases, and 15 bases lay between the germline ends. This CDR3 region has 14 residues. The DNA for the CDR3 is TGCGCCAGCAACCTACAGGGTGGGGACACTGAAGCTTTCTTT. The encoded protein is CASNLQGGDTEAFF.

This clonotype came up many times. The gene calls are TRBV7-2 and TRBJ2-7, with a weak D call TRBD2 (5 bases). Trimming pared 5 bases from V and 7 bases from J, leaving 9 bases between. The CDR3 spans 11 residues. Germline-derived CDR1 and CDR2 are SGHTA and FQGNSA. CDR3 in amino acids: CASSQRQEQYF. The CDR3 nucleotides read TGTGCCAGCAGCCAGCGGCAGGAGCAGTACTTC. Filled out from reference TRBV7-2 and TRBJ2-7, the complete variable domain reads GAGVSQSPSNKVTEKGKDVELRCDPISGHTALYWYRQSLGQGLEFLIYFQGNSAPDKSGLPSDRFSAERTGGSVSTLTIQRTQQEDSAVYLCASSQRQEQYFGPGTRLTVT.